These 29 T cell receptor beta chains were all obtained from the same sample, sequenced in a study of cytomegalovirus exposure and HLA in healthy donors. In the PCR, 60 Vbeta and 13 Jbeta primers were used. Using immunoSEQ multiplex PCR, the repertoire was profiled, and TCRdb retains in-frame clones only, with some absent. The sample has around 130,000 clones, around 65% seen once. The sequenced material came from PBMCs. The receptor source for this set is an older woman in good health and CMV-seronegative.

The chain combines TRBV7-2 with TRBJ2-3; TRBD2 agrees at 8 bases. V lost 0 bases, J lost 0 bases, and 5 bases stayed unmatched. This CDR3 contains 17 residues. In germline, CDR1 is SGHTA, CDR2 FQGNSA. CDR3 region: CASSLASGTSSTDTQYF. The DNA of the CDR3 is TGTGCCAGCAGCTTAGCTAGCGGGACTTCCAGCACAGATACGCAGTATTTT. Supplemented by reference TRBV7-2 and TRBJ2-3, the full variable domain reads GAGVSQSPSNKVTEKGKDVELRCDPISGHTALYWYRQSLGQGLEFLIYFQGNSAPDKSGLPSDRFSAERTGGSVSTLTIQRTQQEDSAVYLCASSLASGTSSTDTQYFGPGTRLTVL.

The V gene is TRBV5-1, the J gene TRBJ2-3, with D possibly TRBD2 on 6 matching bases. The CDR3 has 14 amino acids. V was cut by 0 bases and J by 10 bases, with 15 bases left in between. Germline V gene sequence: CDR1 SGHRS, CDR2 YFSETQ. CDR3 loop: CASSLANGGYAQYF. CDR3 in DNA: TGCGCCAGCAGCTTGGCGAACGGGGGTTACGCGCAGTATTTT.

The CDR3 DNA reads TGTGCCAGCAGCTTAGGGACAGGGGGCAATGGCTACACCTTC. This gives the protein CASSLGTGGNGYTF. This chain uses TRBV7-6 with TRBJ1-2; TRBD1 aligns across 11 bases. The CDR3 runs 14 residues. Germline V gene lookup returns CDR1 SGHVS and CDR2 FNYEAQ. J lost 6 bases, V lost 1 base, and 1 base had no gene match. Combining the CDR3 with reference TRBV7-6 and TRBJ1-2 gives the whole variable domain GAGVSQSPRYKVTKRGQDVALRCDPISGHVSLYWYRQALGQGPEFLTYFNYEAQQDKSGLPNDRFSAERPEGSISTLTIQRTEQRDSAMYRCASSLGTGGNGYTFGSGTRLTVV.

The chain employs TRBV2 and TRBJ2-1, with 8 nucleotides matching TRBD2. The CDR3 consists of 14 residues. Germline V CDR1 and CDR2: SNHLY, FYNNEI. V lost 8 bases to trimming and J lost 0 bases; unmatched junction nucleotides: 3. The CDR3 sequence: CASVAGPSYNEQFF. CDR3 DNA: TGTGCCAGCGTAGCGGGGCCCTCCTACAATGAGCAGTTCTTC.

Only one count was recorded for this clone. The chain is built from TRBV5-1 and TRBJ2-5, with 11 bases lining up with TRBD1. CDR1 and CDR2 (germline): SGHRS, YFSETQ. CDR3 length: 15 amino acids. V lost 2 bases, J lost 4 bases, and 4 bases stayed unmatched. CDR3: CASSFRTGGAETQYF. The CDR3 DNA reads as TGCGCCAGCAGCTTCCGGACAGGGGGCGCAGAGACCCAGTACTTC.

The gene calls are TRBV19 and TRBJ2-1; 9 nucleotides align to TRBD1. The germline gives CDR1 LNHDA, CDR2 SQIVND (reference sequence). The CDR3 spans 17 residues. With 2 bases clipped from V and 6 bases from J, the junction kept 11 bases outside the gene matches. CDR3 in DNA: TGTGCCAGTAGTATACTCTCCGGGACAGGGTTTTTCAATGAGCAGTTCTTC. Protein product: CASSILSGTGFFNEQFF.

CDR3 sequence: CASSLDRVVGELFF. CDR3 sequence (DNA): TGCGCCAGCAGCTTGGACAGGGTTGTCGGGGAGCTGTTTTTT. This sequence joins TRBV5-1 and TRBJ2-2; the D gene is possibly TRBD1 (6 bases). V was shortened by 0 bases and J by 7 bases, with 10 bases between the two germline ends. The CDR3 is 14 residues long. In germline, CDR1 is SGHRS, CDR2 YFSETQ.

This chain links TRBV28 with TRBJ2-1; 8 nucleotides match TRBD2. The junction had 5 bases not matched to a gene; V was cut back by 2 bases and J by 8 bases. In germline, CDR1 is MDHEN, CDR2 SYDVKM. The CDR3 length is 14 residues. The CDR3 protein is CASSLPGGQDEQFF. CDR3 nucleotides: TGTGCCAGCAGTTTACCGGGGGGGCAAGATGAGCAGTTCTTC.

The chain recombines TRBV10-3 with TRBJ2-4, with 12 bases matching TRBD2. The CDR3 has 14 amino acids. Germline CDR1 and CDR2: ENHRY and SYGVKD. The ends lost 4 bases at V and 8 bases at J; junction bases unmatched: 3. CDR3 DNA sequence: TGTGCCATCAGTGCCCGGACTAGCGGGGACATTCAGTACTTC. The encoded protein is CAISARTSGDIQYF.

The gene calls are TRBV2 and TRBJ2-5, with D possibly matching TRBD2 (6 bases). The CDR3 extends over 13 amino acids. V was pared by 7 bases and J by 2 bases, with 11 bases between. Germline CDR1 and CDR2: SNHLY and FYNNEI. The CDR3 nucleotides are TGTGCCAGCAAGTTTAGCGGACAAGAGACCCAGTACTTC. It translates to CASKFSGQETQYF. Combining the CDR3 with reference TRBV2 and TRBJ2-5 gives the whole variable domain EPEVTQTPSHQVTQMGQEVILRCVPISNHLYFYWYRQILGQKVEFLVSFYNNEISEKSEIFDDQFSVERPDGSNFTLKIRSTKLEDSAMYFCASKFSGQETQYFGPGTRLLVL.

This clone was found a few times. The chain employs TRBV10-2 and TRBJ2-7; 9 nucleotides agree with TRBD1. CDR3 length: 12 residues. Germline V CDR1 and CDR2: WSHSY, SAAADI. V shed 10 bases and J 7 bases; nucleotides not matched to a gene: 8. Here the CDR3 DNA reads TGCGCCACACAACAGGGGGCGGGGGAGCAGTACTTC. Residues: CATQQGAGEQYF.

This sequence joins TRBV11-2 and TRBJ1-4, with D hard to call. V lost 1 base, J lost 8 bases, and 11 bases lay in between. The CDR3 is made up of 14 amino acids. Germline values: CDR1 SGHAT, CDR2 FQNNGV. CDR3 nucleotides: TGTGCCAGCAGCTTAGTCAACCGAGGCGAAAAACTGTTTTTT. Translated: CASSLVNRGEKLFF.

This sequence joins TRBV5-4 and TRBJ2-7, with 9 bases aligning to TRBD1. Germline V lookup: CDR1 SGHNT, CDR2 YYREEE (reference sequence). J was trimmed by 4 bases and V by 3 bases; bases with no gene match: 5. The CDR3 contains 14 residues. CDR3 sequence: CASSSGQGRYEQYF. The DNA of the CDR3 is TGTGCCAGCAGCTCGGGACAGGGACGATACGAGCAGTACTTC.

The chain links TRBV19 to TRBJ2-6, with 8 positions matching TRBD1. CDR1 and CDR2 from the germline V gene are LNHDA and SQIVND (reference sequence). V trimming: 5 bases; J trimming: 2 bases; junction bases outside the gene matches: 2. This CDR3 comprises 15 residues. CDR3 nucleotides: TGTGCCAGTAGTTCACAGGGGGCTGGGGCCAACGTCCTGACTTTC. Amino acids: CASSSQGAGANVLTF. The full variable domain, completed using reference TRBV19 and TRBJ2-6, is DGGITQSPKYLFRKEGQNVTLSCEQNLNHDAMYWYRQDPGQGLRLIYYSQIVNDFQKGDIAEGYSVSREKKESFPLTVTSAQKNPTAFYLCASSSQGAGANVLTFGAGSRLTVL.

On this clone: Sequence at one end of the junction differs from germline and may be a read error. The chain couples TRBV4-3 to TRBJ1-1; D remains unclear. The CDR3 sequence is 15 residues long. Germline V CDR1 and CDR2: LGHNA, YSLEER. In DNA, the CDR3 is TGCGTCAGCAGCCAAGAGGTAGCTGTGAACACTGAAGCTTTCTTT. It is translated as CVSSQEVAVNTEAFF.

The V and J genes are TRBV6-1 and TRBJ1-2; 7 positions match TRBD1. J lost 5 bases, V lost 5 bases, and 8 bases had no gene match. This CDR3 is built from 14 residues. Germline V gives CDR1 MNHNS, CDR2 SASEGT. The CDR3, as DNA: TGTGCCAGCAGTCTAGACGGGACAGATTATGGCTACACCTTC. It translates to CASSLDGTDYGYTF.

The gene calls are TRBV28 and TRBJ1-4; TRBD1 matches at 9 bases. Germline lookup yields CDR1 MDHEN and CDR2 SYDVKM. This CDR3 has 15 amino acids. J lost 8 bases, V lost 5 bases, and 9 bases had no gene match. The CDR3 sequence: CASSAYRGLGEKLFF. For the CDR3, the DNA is TGTGCCAGCAGTGCCTACAGGGGGCTCGGGGAAAAACTGTTTTTT.

The chain employs TRBV19 and TRBJ1-5; no clear D gene. Trimming took off 7 bases at V and 2 bases at J, with 15 bases between the two ends. There are 15 residues in the CDR3. Germline assignment: CDR1 LNHDA and CDR2 SQIVND (reference sequence). CDR3 residues: CASMRRVGGNQPQHF. The CDR3, as DNA: TGTGCCAGTATGCGGAGGGTTGGGGGCAATCAGCCCCAGCATTTT.

J is TRBJ2-5 and V is TRBV5-4, with 10 positions matching TRBD1. Germline CDR1 SGHNT, CDR2 YYREEE (reference sequence). There are 15 residues in the CDR3. V shed 2 bases and J 2 bases; nucleotides not matched to a gene: 3. The CDR3 region is CASSLRTGGQETQYF. CDR3 nucleotide sequence: TGTGCCAGCAGCTTAAGGACAGGGGGACAAGAGACCCAGTACTTC.

The chain has TRBV7-2 and TRBJ2-1; 7 bases are shared with TRBD2. V shed 1 base, J shed 6 bases, and the junction held 3 bases outside the gene matches. The CDR3 extends over 14 amino acids. CDR1 and CDR2 (germline): SGHTA, FQGNSA. The CDR3 DNA follows: TGTGCCAGCAGCTTAGGGACTAGTTTCAATGAGCAGTTCTTC. Encoded protein: CASSLGTSFNEQFF.

V gene TRBV29-1 combines with J gene TRBJ2-3; 11 bases align to TRBD2. Unmatched junction bases numbered 14, after V lost 8 bases and J lost 1 base. Germline values: CDR1 SQVTM, CDR2 ANQGSEA. This CDR3 comprises 17 residues. Written as DNA, the CDR3 is TGCAGCTCGAGAGTACTAGCGGGGGTTACGGGCACAGATACGCAGTATTTT. Translated: CSSRVLAGVTGTDTQYF.

For this clone: The junction and the germline gene differ at one end; a read error may be behind it. J is TRBJ1-2 and V is TRBV19; unclear D gene. Germline V CDR1 and CDR2: LNHDA, SQIVND (reference sequence). The CDR3 length is 12 residues. This CDR3 is CASATGPSERLF. In nucleotides, the CDR3 is TGTGCCAGTGCGACGGGTCCTTCCGAAAGACTTTTC.

CDR3: CASSSTPGREKLFF. CDR3 in DNA: TGTGCCAGCTCGTCGACACCCGGGAGGGAAAAACTGTTTTTT. The rearrangement links TRBV28 to TRBJ1-4; D is ambiguous. This CDR3 has 14 amino acids. The ends were cut back, 8 bases at V and 8 bases at J, with 18 bases in the middle. The germline V gene encodes CDR1 MDHEN and CDR2 SYDVKM.

The chain carries TRBV27 and TRBJ2-5; 7 positions match TRBD2. V trimming: 5 bases; J trimming: 1 base; junction bases outside the gene matches: 4. Germline V CDR1 and CDR2: MNHEY, SMNVEV (reference sequence). There are 14 residues in the CDR3. For the CDR3, the DNA is TGTGCCAGCAGTGGGGGGGACGGCCAAGAGACCCAGTACTTC. It is translated as CASSGGDGQETQYF.

This chain connects TRBV9 to TRBJ2-3; 8 nucleotides agree with TRBD2. Germline lookup yields CDR1 SGDLS and CDR2 YYNGEE. The CDR3 is 15 amino acids. Trimming took 3 bases from V and 5 from J; bases not matched to a gene: 8. The CDR3 loop reads CASSAGGGRVDTQYF. The CDR3 DNA is TGTGCCAGCAGCGCGGGGGGGGGACGCGTAGATACGCAGTATTTT.

The chain combines TRBV5-1 with TRBJ2-7; 9 positions agree with TRBD1. V shed 4 bases, J shed 1 base, and the junction held 6 bases outside the gene matches. The CDR3 sequence is 15 residues long. Germline CDR1 is SGHRS and CDR2 is YFSETQ. CDR3 in DNA: TGCGCCAGCAGCCCGCCGGGACAGGGTTCCTACGAGCAGTACTTC. This translates into CASSPPGQGSYEQYF.

The CDR3 nucleotides read TGTGCCAGCAGCTTTCTAGCGGGAGACCCAGATACGCAGTATTTT. It specifies CASSFLAGDPDTQYF. The chain carries TRBV7-9 and TRBJ2-3; 10 bases map to TRBD2. Germline-derived CDR1 and CDR2 are SEHNR and FQNEAQ (reference sequence). V lost 3 bases to trimming and J lost 4 bases; unmatched junction nucleotides: 4. CDR3 size: 15 residues.

The chain couples TRBV11-1 to TRBJ2-5, with D tentatively TRBD2 (5 bases). V was shortened by 5 bases and J by 0 bases, with 19 bases between the two germline ends. The CDR3 is 17 residues long. Germline V gives CDR1 SGHAT, CDR2 FQDESV (reference sequence). The CDR3 DNA reads TGTGCCAGCAGCCCTGGAGTAGGGAGAGGGAACCAAGAGACCCAGTACTTC. This codes for CASSPGVGRGNQETQYF.

The V and J genes are TRBV7-2 and TRBJ2-5; D may be TRBD2 (6 bases). CDR1 SGHTA and CDR2 FQGNSA come from the germline V gene. This CDR3 is built from 12 residues. V dropped 3 bases and J dropped 5 bases, with 7 bases sitting between them. DNA of the CDR3: TGTGCCAGCAGCTTTCGGGGGGAGACCCAGTACTTC. It translates to CASSFRGETQYF.